This T cell receptor (beta chain) was recorded in a study of OX40 agonist ivuxolimab in advanced cancers. Using immunoSEQ multiplex PCR, the repertoire was profiled, and TCRdb retains in-frame clones only, with some absent. The sample includes about 48,000 clones, 65% to 85% of them seen just once. Any history of autoimmune disease or systemic immunosuppression disqualified patients. Germline CDR1 and CDR2: SQVTM and ANQGSEA. Trimming left V 3 bases short and J 10 bases short, with 12 bases between. The length of the CDR3 is 11 residues. The sample here was CD4+ or CD8+ T cells sorted from blood, taken in a trial of the OX40 agonist ivuxolimab. This chain links TRBV29-1 with TRBJ1-1; a possible D gene is TRBD1 (5 bases). The receptor was isolated from an adult with an advanced solid tumor such as melanoma, head and neck, liver or kidney cancer. The CDR3 spells CSVDEGWGAFF. CDR3 DNA sequence: TGCAGCGTTGATGAGGGGTGGGGAGCTTTCTTT. The whole variable domain, filled in from reference TRBV29-1 and TRBJ1-1, reads SAVISQKPSRDICQRGTSLTIQCQVDSQVTMMFWYRQQPGQSLTLIATANQGSEATYESGFVIDKFPISRPNLTFSTLTVSNMSPEDSSIYLCSVDEGWGAFFGQGTRLTVV.